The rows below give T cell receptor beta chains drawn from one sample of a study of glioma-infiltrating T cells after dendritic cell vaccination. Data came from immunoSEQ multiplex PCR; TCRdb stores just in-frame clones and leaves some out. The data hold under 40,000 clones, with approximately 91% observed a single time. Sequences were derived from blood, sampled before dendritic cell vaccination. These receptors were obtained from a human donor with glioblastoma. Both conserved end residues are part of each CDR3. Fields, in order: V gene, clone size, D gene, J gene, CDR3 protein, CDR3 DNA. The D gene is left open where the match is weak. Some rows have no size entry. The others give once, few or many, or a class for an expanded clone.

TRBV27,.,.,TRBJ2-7,CASSPRAPLYEQYF,TGTGCCAGCAGTCCCCGCGCCCCCCTCTACGAGCAGTACTTC
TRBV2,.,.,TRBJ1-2,CALREPGGNYGYTF,TGTGCCCTAAGGGAGCCGGGGGGAAACTATGGCTACACCTTC
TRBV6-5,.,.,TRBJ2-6,CASSARGGANVLTF,TGTGCCAGCAGTGCAAGAGGCGGGGCCAACGTCCTGACTTTC
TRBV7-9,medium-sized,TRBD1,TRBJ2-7,CASRQQGFNEQYF,TGTGCCAGCAGGCAACAGGGGTTCAACGAGCAGTACTTC
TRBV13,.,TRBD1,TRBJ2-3,CASSIRGFGDTQYF,TGTGCCAGCAGCATCAGGGGGTTCGGAGATACGCAGTATTTT
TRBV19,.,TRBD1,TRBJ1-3,CASSLTGGGNTIYF,TGTGCCAGTAGCCTCACAGGGGGAGGAAACACCATATATTTT
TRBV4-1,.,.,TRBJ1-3,CASSQGSAGNTIYF,TGCGCCAGCAGCCAAGGATCAGCTGGAAACACCATATATTTT
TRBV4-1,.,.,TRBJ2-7,CASSLNGDSYEQYF,TGCGCCAGCAGCCTCAACGGGGACTCCTACGAGCAGTACTTC
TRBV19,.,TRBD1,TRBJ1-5,CASSPRQGNSNQPQHF,TGTGCCAGTAGTCCCCGACAGGGGAATAGCAATCAGCCCCAGCATTTT
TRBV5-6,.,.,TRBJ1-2,CASSSGVLDYGYTF,TGTGCCAGCAGCTCAGGGGTTCTCGACTATGGCTACACCTTC
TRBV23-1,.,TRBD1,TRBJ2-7,CASGGRRGDRERYEQYF,TGCGCCAGCGGGGGGCGGCGCGGGGACAGGGAACGTTACGAGCAGTACTTC
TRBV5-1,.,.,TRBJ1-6,CASSFSGDSPLHF,TGCGCCAGCAGCTTTTCAGGGGATTCACCCCTCCACTTT
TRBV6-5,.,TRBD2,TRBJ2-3,CASSYSAGLRADTQYF,TGTGCCAGCAGTTACTCGGCGGGACTACGGGCAGATACGCAGTATTTT
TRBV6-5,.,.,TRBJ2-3,CASSDSRASTDTQYF,TGTGCCAGCAGTGACTCCAGGGCGTCCACAGATACGCAGTATTTT
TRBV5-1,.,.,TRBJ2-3,CASSPGVTADTQYF,TGCGCCAGCAGCCCGGGGGTTACGGCAGATACGCAGTATTTT
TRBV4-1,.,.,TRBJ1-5,CASSQDSGRANQPQHF,TGCGCCAGCAGCCAAGACAGTGGGAGGGCAAATCAGCCCCAGCATTTT
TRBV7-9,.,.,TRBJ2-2,CASSYLSTGAGGELFF,TGTGCCAGCAGCTACCTTTCTACAGGAGCGGGCGGGGAGCTGTTTTTT
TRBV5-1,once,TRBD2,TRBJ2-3,CASSYRGVGATDTQYF,TGCGCCAGCAGCTACCGGGGGGTTGGTGCCACAGATACGCAGTATTTT
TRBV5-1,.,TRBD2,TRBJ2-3,CASSLQGPSGGRADTQYF,TGCGCCAGCAGCTTGCAAGGTCCTAGCGGGGGACGGGCAGATACGCAGTATTTT
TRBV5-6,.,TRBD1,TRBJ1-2,CASSLGHGGGAGYGYTF,TGTGCCAGCAGCTTGGGGCATGGAGGGGGCGCCGGCTATGGCTACACCTTC
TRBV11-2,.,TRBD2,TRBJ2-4,CASSRGTGGASSYIQYF,TGTGCCAGCAGCCGTGGGACGGGGGGGGCCTCCTCCTACATTCAGTACTTC
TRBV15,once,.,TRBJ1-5,CATSREGRSNQPQHF,TGTGCCACCAGCAGAGAGGGGAGAAGCAATCAGCCCCAGCATTTT
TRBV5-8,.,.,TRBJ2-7,CASSSTSGGPFYEQYF,TGTGCCAGCAGTTCTACTTCCGGGGGGCCCTTCTACGAGCAGTACTTC